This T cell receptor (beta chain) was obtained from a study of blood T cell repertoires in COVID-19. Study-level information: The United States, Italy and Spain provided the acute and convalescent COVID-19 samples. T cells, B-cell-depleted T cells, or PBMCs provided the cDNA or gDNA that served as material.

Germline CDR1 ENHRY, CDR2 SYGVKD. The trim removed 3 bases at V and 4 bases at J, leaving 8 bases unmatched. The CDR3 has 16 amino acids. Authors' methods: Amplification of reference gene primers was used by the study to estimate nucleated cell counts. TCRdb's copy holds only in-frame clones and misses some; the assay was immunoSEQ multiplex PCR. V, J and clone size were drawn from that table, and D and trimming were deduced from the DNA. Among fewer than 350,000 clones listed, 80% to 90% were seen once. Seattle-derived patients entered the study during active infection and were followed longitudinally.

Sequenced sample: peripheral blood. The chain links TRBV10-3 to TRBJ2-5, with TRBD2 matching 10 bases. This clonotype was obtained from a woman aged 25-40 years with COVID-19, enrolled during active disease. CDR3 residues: CAISDPVSGGIETQYF. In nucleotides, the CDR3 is TGTGCCATCAGTGATCCCGTTAGCGGGGGGATAGAGACCCAGTACTTC.